The 20 T cell receptor beta chains reported below all come from one sample, sequenced in a study of T cells in Graves' hyperthyroidism and ophthalmopathy. Authors of the study amplified TCR beta CDR3 regions from RNA transcripts. TCR CDR3 underwent first-round RT-PCR with the HTBI primer set. In TCRdb, the multiplex PCR reads were re-called with MiXCR into one record per CDR3 protein. The table records roughly 570,000 distinct CDR3 sequences, approximately 44% of them present only once. What was sequenced was peripheral blood or thyroid tissue (not recorded which). Receptors were obtained from an adult woman with Graves' disease, either hyperthyroidism or ophthalmopathy (not recorded which).

This clonotype was counted at least ten times. The chain links TRBV19 to TRBJ2-7, with 10 bases aligning to TRBD2. The germline V gene has CDR1 LNHDA and CDR2 SQIVND (reference sequence). Losses at the gene ends were 4 bases for V and 2 bases for J; bases not matched to a gene: 11. The CDR3 is 17 residues long. The CDR3 loop reads CASSRTLAGAIPYEQYF. In DNA, the CDR3 is TGTGCCAGTAGTAGAACTCTAGCGGGAGCCATCCCCTACGAGCAGTACTTC.

The rearrangement joins TRBV10-3 to TRBJ1-4; the D is unclear. The V and J ends lost 5 bases and 0 bases respectively, with 7 bases between them. CDR1 is ENHRY, CDR2 SYGVKD, per germline. The CDR3 contains 14 residues. This CDR3 reads CAISQGATNEKLFF. The CDR3, as DNA: TGTGCCATCAGTCAAGGAGCAACTAATGAAAAACTGTTTTTT.

The gene calls are TRBV2 and TRBJ2-7; the D gene is possibly TRBD1 (7 bases). Looked up from germline, CDR1 is SNHLY and CDR2 is FYNNEI. V was trimmed by 6 bases and J by 7 bases, leaving 22 bases between them. The CDR3 has 15 amino acids. This CDR3 reads CASSPRQGGTGEQYF. CDR3 DNA sequence: TGTGCCAGCAGCCCTCGGCAGGGGGGCACCGGGGAGCAGTACTTC.

The chain combines TRBV7-6 with TRBJ2-7; 13 bases are a match to TRBD2. From germline, CDR1 is SGHVS and CDR2 FNYEAQ. This CDR3 has 15 residues. The V and J ends lost 5 bases and 1 base, in that order; junction bases with no gene match: 2. CDR3 nucleotides: TGTGCCAGCAGCAAGGGACTAGCGGGGTCCTACGAGCAGTACTTC. Protein sequence: CASSKGLAGSYEQYF.

V is TRBV11-2 and J is TRBJ2-7; 8 bases fit TRBD1. Germline CDR1 SGHAT, CDR2 FQNNGV. CDR3 length: 13 amino acids. V was pared by 5 bases and J by 6 bases, with 6 bases of the junction left unmatched. The CDR3 protein is CASSPSDRAEQYF. CDR3 DNA: TGTGCCAGCAGCCCGTCGGACAGGGCCGAGCAGTACTTC.

This clonotype was detected ten times or more. The J gene is TRBJ2-3, the V gene TRBV28; D unclear. The CDR3 spans 14 residues. Trimming removed 5 bases from V and 2 bases from J, with 11 bases in between. Germline CDR1 reads MDHEN; CDR2 reads SYDVKM. CDR3 in amino acids: CASSLRVLTDTQYF. The CDR3 DNA sequence: TGTGCCAGCAGTCTCCGCGTGCTCACAGATACGCAGTATTTT.

This clonotype was seen repeatedly, ten times or more. The chain couples TRBV15 to TRBJ2-7, with D tentatively TRBD2 (6 bases). The CDR3 has 15 residues. The germline V gene encodes CDR1 LNHNV and CDR2 YYDKDF (reference sequence). V was pared by 0 bases and J by 7 bases, with 16 bases between. CDR3: CATSRDTLASWEQYF. The CDR3 nucleotides read TGTGCCACCAGCAGAGATACTCTAGCGTCCTGGGAGCAGTACTTC.

The rearrangement uses TRBV7-9 and TRBJ1-2; the match to TRBD1 covers 7 bases. CDR1 is SEHNR, CDR2 FQNEAQ, per germline (reference sequence). Unmatched junction bases numbered 8, after V lost 0 bases and J lost 4 bases. This CDR3 comprises 16 residues. Here the CDR3 reads CASSLATTGPVYGYTF. CDR3 bases: TGTGCCAGCAGCTTAGCCACGACAGGGCCGGTCTATGGCTACACCTTC.

This sequence joins TRBV28 and TRBJ1-2; no firm D call. Trimming shortened V by 5 bases and J by 5 bases, and 9 bases separated the two germline ends. The CDR3 length is 12 residues. From germline, CDR1 is MDHEN and CDR2 SYDVKM. The DNA of the CDR3 is TGTGCCAGCAGTACCACCCTTTATGGCTACACCTTC. Encoded protein: CASSTTLYGYTF.

Many counts were recorded for this clonotype. Sequence at one end of the junction differs from germline and may be a read error. The chain is built from TRBV12-3 or TRBV12-4 and TRBJ1-6; a possible D gene is TRBD1 (5 bases). CDR3 length: 14 amino acids. CDR3 amino acids: CASSLAGGSSPLHF. The CDR3 bases are TGTGCCAGCAGCTTAGCTGGGGGTAGTTCACCCCTCCACTTT.

The V call is TRBV15, the J call TRBJ2-7, with 7 bases lining up with TRBD2. J lost 3 bases, V lost 0 bases, and 5 bases had no gene match. The CDR3 is made up of 15 amino acids. CDR1 LNHNV and CDR2 YYDKDF come from the germline V gene (reference sequence). CDR3 sequence reads: CATSRDLAVSYEQYF. The CDR3 coding sequence is TGTGCCACCAGCAGAGACCTAGCGGTGAGCTACGAGCAGTACTTC.

On this clonotype itself: One end of the junction does not line up with germline, which may come from a read error. CDR3 in amino acids: CASSLGPLTYGYGYTF. The DNA for the CDR3 is TGTGCCAGCAGCTTAGGGCCGCTGACGTATGGATACGGCTACACCTTC. This chain uses TRBV12-3 or TRBV12-4 with TRBJ1-2, with unresolved D. The CDR3 totals 16 residues.

This clonotype appeared many times. V is TRBV20-1 and J is TRBJ2-2; no firm D call. Per germline, CDR1 DFQATT and CDR2 SNEGSKA (reference sequence). The CDR3 is made up of 11 amino acids. V lost 1 base and J 6 bases, leaving 3 bases between the germline ends. CDR3 amino acids: CSARVAGELFF. The DNA of the CDR3 is TGCAGTGCTAGAGTGGCCGGGGAGCTGTTTTTT.

The chain combines TRBV2 with TRBJ1-4; D may be TRBD1 (5 bases). The germline CDR1 and CDR2 sequences are SNHLY and FYNNEI. The V end was cut by 6 bases, the J end by 8 bases, with 19 bases between. CDR3 length: 15 amino acids. The CDR3 reads CASRGGQVMIEKLFF. CDR3 nucleotide sequence: TGTGCCAGCAGGGGCGGACAAGTAATGATCGAAAAACTGTTTTTT.

This clonotype has a handful of counts. This chain links TRBV25-1 with TRBJ2-5, with D tentatively TRBD1 or TRBD2 (5 bases each). The CDR3 extends over 12 amino acids. V was pared by 8 bases and J by 2 bases, with 9 bases between. CDR1 is MGHDK, CDR2 SYGVNS, per germline. The DNA of the CDR3 is TGTGCCAGCTTTGGGGGACAAGAGACCCAGTACTTC. Its translation: CASFGGQETQYF.

At least ten counts were recorded for this clonotype. CDR3 nucleotide sequence: TGCAGTGTAGGCGGGAGGGCCCAAGAGACCCAGTACTTC. The encoded protein is CSVGGRAQETQYF. This chain uses TRBV20-1 with TRBJ2-5, with 9 bases matching TRBD2. The ends lost 7 bases at V and 1 base at J; junction bases unmatched: 4. There are 13 residues in the CDR3. From germline, CDR1 is DFQATT and CDR2 SNEGSKA (reference sequence).

The V and J genes are TRBV6-2 or TRBV6-3 and TRBJ2-5; TRBD1 matches at 10 bases. Germline lookup yields CDR1 MNHEY and CDR2 SVGEGT. Trimming took 7 bases from V and 4 from J; bases not matched to a gene: 9. The CDR3 length is 15 residues. Here the CDR3 DNA reads TGTGCCAGCAACCCGGGACAGGGGAGCTCAGAGACCCAGTACTTC. This codes for CASNPGQGSSETQYF.

This chain links TRBV7-6 with TRBJ2-2; tentative D call: TRBD2 (6 bases). With 1 base removed from V and 4 bases from J, the gap between germline ends came to 19 bases. This CDR3 is 18 amino acids long. CDR1 and CDR2 from the germline V gene are SGHVS and FNYEAQ. As DNA, the CDR3 is TGTGCCAGCAGCTTAGTACAGTCCGTGGGGCGGGGCACCGGGGAGCTGTTTTTT. Its protein is CASSLVQSVGRGTGELFF.

This clonotype was seen many times. V usage is TRBV7-9 and J usage is TRBJ2-5; D call uncertain. V lost 4 bases to trimming and J lost 2 bases, with 11 bases between them. This CDR3 has 14 amino acids. Looked up from germline, CDR1 is SEHNR and CDR2 is FQNEAQ (reference sequence). The CDR3 loop is CASSSSWGQETQYF. The CDR3 nucleotides read TGTGCCAGCAGCTCCTCGTGGGGTCAAGAGACCCAGTACTTC.

The rearrangement joins TRBV7-2 to TRBJ2-7; D not resolved. There are 15 residues in the CDR3. Germline lookup yields CDR1 SGHTA and CDR2 FQGNSA. V was shortened by 5 bases and J by 3 bases, with 17 bases between the two germline ends. CDR3 loop: CASSARPGLNYEQYF. In DNA, the CDR3 is TGTGCCAGCAGCGCAAGGCCTGGGCTTAACTACGAGCAGTACTTC.